The following is a T cell receptor (beta chain) sequence with its context. The record originates from a study of cytomegalovirus exposure and HLA in healthy donors. J lost 8 bases, V lost 3 bases, and 6 bases had no gene match. CDR1 is SNHLY and CDR2 is FYNNEI in the germline V gene. The CDR3 totals 14 residues. The primer mix had 60 Vbeta and 13 Jbeta primers. Data came from immunoSEQ multiplex PCR; TCRdb stores just in-frame clones and leaves some out. The sample has roughly 120,000 clones; 65% to 90% are singletons. The chain carries TRBV2 and TRBJ1-4; 7 bases agree with TRBD1. The sequence was collected from a male donor in good health and CMV-seropositive. The sequenced material came from PBMCs. The CDR3 nucleotides read TGTGCCAGCAGTGAGGCCGGGACAGTCGAAAAACTGTTTTTT. Protein sequence: CASSEAGTVEKLFF. Using reference TRBV2 and TRBJ1-4 for the parts outside the CDR3, the full variable domain is EPEVTQTPSHQVTQMGQEVILRCVPISNHLYFYWYRQILGQKVEFLVSFYNNEISEKSEIFDDQFSVERPDGSNFTLKIRSTKLEDSAMYFCASSEAGTVEKLFFGSGTQLSVL.